The 26 T cell receptor beta chains below were found in one sample sequenced in a study of identical twins. TCRdb used MiXCR to reprocess the 5' RACE reads, holding one entry per CDR3 protein. This table holds about 340,000 distinct CDR3 sequences, roughly an eighth found once. Separately, the same data were catalogued under a study of yellow fever vaccine responses in identical twins.

Material: CD8+ T cells sorted from blood. The origin of the receptors is a woman between 18 and 29 years old in good health.

This clonotype was detected a few times. The chain couples TRBV18 to TRBJ1-5; D is unclear. V dropped 5 bases and J dropped 4 bases, with 12 bases sitting between them. The CDR3 is 14 amino acids. The germline CDR1 and CDR2 sequences are KGHSH and LQKENI. CDR3 nucleotide sequence: TGTGCCAGCTCAGAGGCAGCTGATAATCAGCCCCAGCATTTT. Translated: CASSEAADNQPQHF.

The chain joins TRBV24-1 to TRBJ2-7; D uncertain. This CDR3 region has 11 residues. V lost 0 bases and J 6 bases, leaving 2 bases between the germline ends. Germline CDR1 KGHDR, CDR2 SFDVKD. In DNA, the CDR3 is TGTGCCACCAGTGATTTGATCGAGCAGTACTTC. Amino acid sequence: CATSDLIEQYF.

This clonotype was picked up a small number of times. The chain recombines TRBV6-5 with TRBJ1-5; D may be TRBD1 (6 bases). Per germline, CDR1 MNHEY and CDR2 SVGAGI. The CDR3 has 18 amino acids. With 1 base removed from V and 0 bases from J, the gap between germline ends came to 16 bases. The CDR3 sequence: CASSYWTVGTYSNQPQHF. The CDR3 DNA is TGTGCCAGCAGTTACTGGACAGTCGGGACTTATAGCAATCAGCCCCAGCATTTT.

This clonotype was found a few times. The CDR3 bases are TGCAGTGCTAGAGCTAGCGGGGGTCGCTACAATGAGCAGTTCTTC. Its translation is CSARASGGRYNEQFF. The chain joins TRBV20-1 to TRBJ2-1, with 10 nucleotides matching TRBD2. This CDR3 has 15 amino acids. Germline values: CDR1 DFQATT, CDR2 SNEGSKA (reference sequence). After removal of 1 base from V and 3 bases from J, the junction contained 3 bases not matched to a gene.

The V gene is TRBV12-3 or TRBV12-4, the J gene TRBJ2-2; 9 bases map to TRBD2. V lost 2 bases to trimming and J lost 9 bases; unmatched junction nucleotides: 10. CDR3 length: 16 amino acids. Here the CDR3 DNA reads TGTGCCAGCAGTTTATTAGTAGCGGGGGTGGATCGGGAGCTGTTTTTT. Translation: CASSLLVAGVDRELFF.

This clonotype was recorded at least ten times. The chain carries TRBV15 and TRBJ1-5; D remains unclear. The germline V and J ends were trimmed by 3 bases and 2 bases, with 11 bases remaining between them. CDR1 and CDR2 (germline): LNHNV, YYDKDF (reference sequence). The CDR3 extends over 15 amino acids. This CDR3 reads CATSSRVDGNQPQHF. Written as DNA, the CDR3 is TGTGCCACCAGCAGCCGGGTCGATGGCAATCAGCCCCAGCATTTT.

There are a few counts of this clonotype. The V gene is TRBV29-1, the J gene TRBJ2-1; TRBD1 matches at 7 bases. V lost 7 bases and J lost 0; bases outside the gene matches: 6. Germline CDR1 reads SQVTM; CDR2 reads ANQGSEA. The CDR3 runs to 14 residues. The CDR3 DNA is TGCAGCGAAACCGGGACAGACTCCTACAATGAGCAGTTCTTC. Its protein product is CSETGTDSYNEQFF.

In its sample, this clonotype was seen a few times. The chain has TRBV7-9 and TRBJ2-7; 7 nucleotides match TRBD2. The CDR3 is 14 amino acids. The ends lost 5 bases at V and 2 bases at J; junction bases unmatched: 6. Germline CDR1 and CDR2: SEHNR and FQNEAQ (reference sequence). The CDR3: CASSRAGRTYEQYF. The CDR3, as DNA: TGTGCCAGCAGCCGAGCGGGAAGGACCTACGAGCAGTACTTC.

This chain links TRBV20-1 with TRBJ2-1; 7 bases are shared with TRBD2. This CDR3 contains 14 residues. Germline V gene sequence: CDR1 DFQATT, CDR2 SNEGSKA (reference sequence). V was clipped by 7 bases and J by 7 bases; unmatched bases: 13. The CDR3 DNA reads TGCAGTGAAGGGAGGGCAGTTCAAAGGAATGAGCAGTTCTTC. The encoded protein is CSEGRAVQRNEQFF.

The chain employs TRBV12-3 or TRBV12-4 and TRBJ2-7, with 7 positions matching TRBD1. This CDR3 region has 14 residues. With V trimmed by 6 bases and J by 3 bases, 8 bases remained unmatched. CDR3 amino acids: CASSLQGTLYEQYF. CDR3 sequence (DNA): TGTGCCAGCAGCCTACAGGGGACCCTCTACGAGCAGTACTTC.

This chain connects TRBV11-2 to TRBJ2-5, with TRBD1 matching 8 bases. V shed 1 base, J shed 1 base, and the junction held 8 bases outside the gene matches. Germline lookup yields CDR1 SGHAT and CDR2 FQNNGV. The CDR3 is 17 residues long. Written as DNA, the CDR3 is TGTGCCAGCAGCTTAGGTCCCCGACAGGGGTTCCAAGAGACCCAGTACTTC. It specifies CASSLGPRQGFQETQYF.

The chain has TRBV3-1 and TRBJ2-1; D is unclear. From germline, CDR1 is LGHDT and CDR2 YNNKEL (reference sequence). The CDR3 runs to 17 residues. The V gene lost 1 base and the J gene lost 2 bases, with 15 bases spanning the gap. Here the CDR3 DNA reads TGTGCCAGCAGCCAAGGCCGACCCGAGTTCACCTACAATGAGCAGTTCTTC. It codes for CASSQGRPEFTYNEQFF.

Many counts were recorded for this clonotype. The V call is TRBV7-2, the J call TRBJ2-3, with D possibly being TRBD2 (5 bases). The V gene lost 5 bases and the J gene lost 4 bases, with 13 bases spanning the gap. The CDR3 runs 14 residues. Germline CDR1 reads SGHTA; CDR2 reads FQGNSA. The CDR3, as DNA: TGTGCCAGCAGCCCCTTTCGGGATCCAGATACGCAGTATTTT. Translated: CASSPFRDPDTQYF.

This clonotype was seen more than once but under ten times. This rearrangement joins TRBV12-3 or TRBV12-4 to TRBJ2-3; 13 nucleotides line up with TRBD2. V lost 5 bases, J lost 6 bases, and 8 bases stayed unmatched. CDR3 length: 16 residues. The CDR3 region is CASSPGLAGTGDTQYF. The CDR3, as DNA: TGTGCCAGCAGTCCGGGACTAGCGGGAACTGGGGATACGCAGTATTTT.

There are a few counts of this clonotype. V usage is TRBV7-8 and J usage is TRBJ1-3; D is uncertain. This CDR3 has 17 residues. The V and J ends lost 3 bases and 0 bases respectively, with 15 bases between them. CDR1 and CDR2 from the germline V gene are SGHVS and FQNEAQ. The CDR3 here is CASSFQSPAYSGNTIYF. The CDR3 DNA follows: TGTGCCAGCAGCTTTCAGTCACCCGCCTACTCTGGAAACACCATATATTTT.

This clonotype was counted many times. This chain connects TRBV28 to TRBJ2-7; D is unclear. V lost 5 bases, J lost 4 bases, and 15 bases lay in between. Germline CDR1 and CDR2: MDHEN and SYDVKM. CDR3 length: 14 residues. CDR3 sequence reads: CASSPRFSIYEQYF. In nucleotides, the CDR3 is TGTGCCAGCAGTCCCCGATTTTCAATATACGAGCAGTACTTC. Together with reference TRBV28 and TRBJ2-7, the CDR3 gives the full variable domain: DVKVTQSSRYLVKRTGEKVFLECVQDMDHENMFWYRQDPGLGLRLIYFSYDVKMKEKGDIPEGYSVSREKKERFSLILESASTNQTSMYLCASSPRFSIYEQYFGPGTRLTVT.

There are many counts of this clonotype. The rearrangement links TRBV9 to TRBJ1-2; 7 nucleotides match TRBD1. The J segment lost 8 bases and the V segment lost 5 bases, leaving 6 bases of the junction unmatched. Per germline, CDR1 SGDLS and CDR2 YYNGEE. CDR3 length equals 12 residues. CDR3 residues: CASSDRVEGYTF. CDR3 in DNA: TGTGCCAGCAGTGACAGGGTGGAAGGCTACACCTTC.

The J gene is TRBJ1-2, the V gene TRBV6-5; D is unresolved. The CDR3 loop spans 15 amino acids. V gave up 5 bases and J gave up 4 bases, with 17 bases separating them. Germline lookup yields CDR1 MNHEY and CDR2 SVGAGI. The CDR3 DNA sequence: TGTGCCAGCAGTAACGACGGGGAGGCCTTCTATGGCTACACCTTC. Translated: CASSNDGEAFYGYTF.

This clonotype appeared a few times. The V and J genes are TRBV20-1 and TRBJ2-1; D is undetermined. Germline values: CDR1 DFQATT, CDR2 SNEGSKA (reference sequence). Trimming took off 0 bases at V and 3 bases at J, with 15 bases between the two ends. The CDR3 has 16 residues. CDR3 sequence (DNA): TGCAGTGCTAGAGATCTTGACTCCCTAAACTACAATGAGCAGTTCTTC. This codes for CSARDLDSLNYNEQFF.

This clonotype was counted a few times. The rearrangement joins TRBV20-1 to TRBJ2-3; tentatively, D is TRBD2 (5 bases). Germline V CDR1 and CDR2: DFQATT, SNEGSKA (reference sequence). The CDR3 has 15 residues. Deletions cut 2 bases from V and 2 bases from J, with 14 bases between. The CDR3, as DNA: TGCAGTGCTAGACGGCGGGTTTCCCCCACAGATACGCAGTATTTT. Translating gives CSARRRVSPTDTQYF.

This chain connects TRBV11-2 to TRBJ2-2; D gene ambiguous. The CDR3 runs to 13 residues. Germline V gene data show CDR1 as SGHAT and CDR2 as FQNNGV. V gave up 5 bases and J gave up 6 bases, with 10 bases separating them. The CDR3 is CASSPSPSGELFF. CDR3 DNA sequence: TGTGCCAGCAGCCCATCCCCCTCCGGGGAGCTGTTTTTT.

Ten or more counts support this clonotype. This chain joins TRBV14 and TRBJ2-1; D not resolved. Germline assignment: CDR1 SGHDN and CDR2 FVKESK. The CDR3 has 15 amino acids. Trimming took 2 bases from V and 7 from J, leaving 15 bases between them. CDR3 loop: CASSQRDSSRNEQFF. The CDR3 region has the DNA TGTGCCAGCAGCCAAAGAGACTCTTCTAGGAATGAGCAGTTCTTC.

This clonotype was detected only a few times. The chain employs TRBV27 and TRBJ2-1; TRBD2 matches at 8 bases. The V gene's germline CDR1 is MNHEY and CDR2 SMNVEV (reference sequence). The J segment lost 0 bases and the V segment lost 1 base, leaving 17 bases of the junction unmatched. The CDR3 consists of 21 residues. The CDR3 protein is CASSLWGLTGGPGSSYNEQFF. The CDR3 DNA reads TGTGCCAGCAGTTTATGGGGACTAACGGGGGGGCCGGGCAGCTCCTACAATGAGCAGTTCTTC.

This clonotype was picked up many times. CDR3 coding DNA: TGTGCCAGCAGTTCGGGGACCTCCTCCTACAATGAGCAGTTCTTC. Encoded protein: CASSSGTSSYNEQFF. The chain carries TRBV28 and TRBJ2-1; tentatively, D is TRBD1 or TRBD2 (5 bases each). The CDR3 length is 15 residues. Trimming shortened V by 4 bases and J by 0 bases, and 10 bases separated the two germline ends. CDR1 is MDHEN, CDR2 SYDVKM, per germline. Full variable domain (missing parts from reference TRBV28 and TRBJ2-1): DVKVTQSSRYLVKRTGEKVFLECVQDMDHENMFWYRQDPGLGLRLIYFSYDVKMKEKGDIPEGYSVSREKKERFSLILESASTNQTSMYLCASSSGTSSYNEQFFGPGTRLTVL.

The rearrangement links TRBV6-5 to TRBJ2-3; 8 bases line up with TRBD2. V lost 0 bases, J lost 5 bases, and 4 bases stayed unmatched. Germline-derived CDR1 and CDR2 are MNHEY and SVGAGI. This CDR3 has 15 residues. In DNA, the CDR3 is TGTGCCAGCAGTTACTCCTCCGCGGGGGGAGATACGCAGTATTTT. Translating gives CASSYSSAGGDTQYF.

This clonotype showed up just a few times. In DNA, the CDR3 is TGTGCCAGCAGCCGCATTGGGACTACCTACAATGAGCAGTTCTTC. As protein: CASSRIGTTYNEQFF. V usage is TRBV12-3 or TRBV12-4 and J usage is TRBJ2-1, with TRBD2 matching 7 bases. Germline trimming cut 6 bases from V and 2 bases from J; bases unmatched to any gene: 7. The CDR3 loop spans 15 amino acids.